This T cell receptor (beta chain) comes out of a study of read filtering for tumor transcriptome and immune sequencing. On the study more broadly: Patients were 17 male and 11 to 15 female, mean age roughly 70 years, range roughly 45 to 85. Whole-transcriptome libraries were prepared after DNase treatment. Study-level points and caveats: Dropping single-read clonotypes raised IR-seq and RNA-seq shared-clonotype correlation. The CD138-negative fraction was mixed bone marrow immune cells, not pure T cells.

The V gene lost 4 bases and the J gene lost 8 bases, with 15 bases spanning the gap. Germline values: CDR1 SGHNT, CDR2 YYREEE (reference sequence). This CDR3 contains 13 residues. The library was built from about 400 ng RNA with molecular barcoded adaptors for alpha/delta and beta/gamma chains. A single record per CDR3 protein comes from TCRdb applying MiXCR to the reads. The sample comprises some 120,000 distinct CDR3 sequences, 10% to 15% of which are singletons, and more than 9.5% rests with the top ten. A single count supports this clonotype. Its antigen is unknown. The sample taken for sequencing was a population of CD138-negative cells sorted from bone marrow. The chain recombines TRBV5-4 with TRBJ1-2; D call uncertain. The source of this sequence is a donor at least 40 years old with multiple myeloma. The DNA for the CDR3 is TGTGCCAGCAGCGCCGGGGTCAGCAGGGGCTACACCTTC. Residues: CASSAGVSRGYTF.